This record looks at one T cell receptor beta chain sequence and its context. The target antigen is unknown. Brentuximab vedotin exposure varied among the patients, all of whom had relapsed after autologous stem cell transplantation. The record originates from a study of PD-1 blockade in classical Hodgkin lymphoma. V lost 1 base, J lost 7 bases, and 17 bases stayed unmatched. Germline loops: CDR1 SGHAT, CDR2 FQNNGV. The CDR3 contains 19 residues. Study observations and caveats: Complete responders started with a diversity level that resembled newly diagnosed patients at baseline.

Some clones are missing from TCRdb's copy, which holds only in-frame ones; the method was immunoSEQ multiplex PCR. The sample records 20,000 to 30,000 clones, more than 60% being singletons. The chain recombines TRBV11-2 with TRBJ2-1; TRBD2 matches at 9 bases. This sequence originates from a human donor with classical Hodgkin lymphoma. The starting material was peripheral blood mononuclear cells (PBMCs), obtained before the second cycle of nivolumab. This chain's CDR3 is CASSLGPLNLAGKTNEQFF. For the CDR3, the DNA is TGTGCCAGCAGCTTAGGCCCCCTAAATCTAGCGGGAAAGACGAATGAGCAGTTCTTC.